The clone carrying this T cell receptor beta chain was picked up many times. The sample originates from a study of regulatory T cells in long-lasting Graves disease. Time point defined: newly diagnosed GD, antithyroid drugs for less than 3 months. The TCR library was made from RNA extracted from PBMCs. The CDR3 is made up of 15 amino acids. The V gene end was trimmed by 6 bases and the J gene end by 1 base; junction bases not matched to a gene: 5. The germline V gene has CDR1 MDHEN and CDR2 SYDVKM. HTBI primers from iRepertoire and Arm-PCR of CDR3 regions yielded the TCR beta libraries. TCRdb passed the multiplex PCR reads through MiXCR, listing each CDR3 protein once. The sample holds about 320,000 distinct CDR3 sequences, 18% seen once.

Sequencing was performed on peripheral blood mononuclear cells (PBMCs), taken at new diagnosis, from a patient treated with antithyroid drugs. This chain links TRBV28 with TRBJ1-5; 8 bases are shared with TRBD1. The clonotype comes from a female donor with Graves disease. The CDR3: CASRPTGGSNQPQHF. For the CDR3, the DNA is TGTGCCAGCAGGCCCACAGGGGGGAGCAATCAGCCCCAGCATTTT.